A single sample is the source of the 22 T cell receptor beta chains below, sequenced in a study of blood T cell repertoires in COVID-19. TCRdb's copy holds only in-frame clones and misses some; the assay was immunoSEQ multiplex PCR. The sample carries about 240,000 clones, approximately 83% recorded once. Sequencing was carried out using peripheral blood. The source of these receptors is a man aged 30-40 years who had recovered from COVID-19.

The genes are TRBV7-9 and TRBJ1-2; 8 bases map to TRBD1. Looked up from germline, CDR1 is SEHNR and CDR2 is FQNEAQ (reference sequence). Losses at the gene ends were 5 bases for V and 8 bases for J; bases not matched to a gene: 10. The CDR3 spans 14 residues. The CDR3 nucleotides read TGTGCCAGCAGCGCCAACCAGGGGGCGCGCGGCTACACCTTC. Encoded protein: CASSANQGARGYTF.

The table lists this clone with a few counts. The J gene is TRBJ2-5, the V gene TRBV19; D is perhaps TRBD1 (5 bases). The germline V and J ends were trimmed by 2 bases and 9 bases, with 16 bases remaining between them. The CDR3 has 14 residues. CDR1 is LNHDA and CDR2 is SQIVND in the germline V gene (reference sequence). This CDR3 is CASSITGPTQAQYF. The DNA of the CDR3 is TGTGCCAGTAGTATAACAGGACCCACACAGGCCCAGTACTTC.

CDR3 residues: CASSGAGGEKLFF. CDR3 nucleotide sequence: TGTGCCAGCAGTGGGGCAGGGGGAGAAAAACTGTTTTTT. V and J are TRBV5-4 and TRBJ1-4, with 7 nucleotides matching TRBD1. Germline assignment: CDR1 SGHNT and CDR2 YYREEE (reference sequence). The CDR3 has 13 residues. Trimming took 5 bases from V and 8 from J; bases not matched to a gene: 6.

V usage is TRBV11-3 and J usage is TRBJ2-7; D unclear. Germline V gives CDR1 SGHNT, CDR2 YENEEA. The V end lost 8 bases, the J end lost 7 bases, and 12 bases lay between the germline ends. CDR3 length equals 11 residues. Here the CDR3 reads CASGPPGEQYV. The CDR3 bases are TGTGCCAGCGGGCCTCCTGGTGAGCAGTACGTC.

The CDR3 is CASSIRIAGPNQPQHF. In DNA, the CDR3 is TGTGCCAGTAGTATCAGAATTGCGGGGCCCAATCAGCCCCAGCATTTT. The rearrangement links TRBV19 to TRBJ1-5; possible D gene TRBD1, 5 bases. V was pared by 3 bases and J by 3 bases, with 15 bases between. Germline loops: CDR1 LNHDA, CDR2 SQIVND (reference sequence). This CDR3 has 16 residues.

The chain is built from TRBV28 and TRBJ2-7; a weak D match, TRBD1 (6 bases). This CDR3 has 14 amino acids. Per germline, CDR1 MDHEN and CDR2 SYDVKM. V was clipped by 4 bases and J by 6 bases, with 16 bases between them. This chain's CDR3 is CASSSGVPRGEQYV. The CDR3 DNA follows: TGTGCCAGCAGTTCAGGGGTCCCTCGGGGCGAGCAGTACGTC.

The J gene is TRBJ2-2, the V gene TRBV7-9, with D possibly matching TRBD2 (6 bases). The CDR3 has 16 residues. Per the germline V gene, CDR1 is SEHNR and CDR2 is FQNEAQ (reference sequence). Deletions cut 2 bases from V and 1 base from J, with 11 bases between. CDR3 protein: CASSLLAFMNTGELFF. The DNA for the CDR3 is TGTGCCAGCAGCTTACTAGCGTTTATGAACACCGGGGAGCTGTTTTTT.

The rearrangement links TRBV7-6 to TRBJ2-3, with TRBD2 matching over 13 bases. This CDR3 has 18 residues. J gave up 2 bases and V 5 bases, and 10 bases lay outside the gene matches. Per the germline V gene, CDR1 is SGHVS and CDR2 is FNYEAQ. CDR3 loop: CASSTLAGGSPNTDTQYF. The DNA for the CDR3 is TGTGCCAGCAGCACACTAGCGGGGGGGTCCCCGAACACAGATACGCAGTATTTT.

CDR3 sequence reads: CASGRDSPNTGELFF. CDR3 coding DNA: TGTGCTAGTGGCCGGGACAGCCCGAACACCGGGGAGCTGTTTTTT. This rearrangement joins TRBV12-5 to TRBJ2-2, with 7 bases fitting TRBD1. Germline CDR1 is LGHNT and CDR2 is FRNRAP. The CDR3 is 15 residues long. The trim removed 6 bases at V and 0 bases at J, leaving 4 bases unmatched.

Comments on this clone: One end of the junction is discordant with germline, which a read error may explain. This rearrangement joins TRBV27 to TRBJ2-7; D unresolved. The germline V gene encodes CDR1 MNHEY and CDR2 SMNVEV (reference sequence). The CDR3 runs 15 residues. CDR3 sequence: CVSRIATSSPYEQYF. CDR3 in DNA: TGTGTCAGCAGGATCGCGACTTCCTCCCCCTACGAGCAGTACTTC.

This chain joins TRBV5-4 and TRBJ2-7; 10 bases are shared with TRBD1. Germline V gene data show CDR1 as SGHNT and CDR2 as YYREEE (reference sequence). V shed 0 bases, J shed 1 base, and the junction held 4 bases outside the gene matches. This CDR3 has 16 amino acids. The CDR3 bases are TGTGCCAGCAGCTTGGTAACGGGACAGGGGTCCTACGAGCAGTACTTC. Translating gives CASSLVTGQGSYEQYF. Combining the CDR3 with reference TRBV5-4 and TRBJ2-7 gives the whole variable domain ETGVTQSPTHLIKTRGQQVTLRCSSQSGHNTVSWYQQALGQGPQFIFQYYREEENGRGNFPPRFSGLQFPNYSSELNVNALELDDSALYLCASSLVTGQGSYEQYFGPGTRLTVT.

The chain couples TRBV3-1 (or the pseudogene TRBV3-2) to TRBJ1-6; 8 bases line up with TRBD1. The germline CDR1 and CDR2 sequences are LGHDT and YNNKEL (reference sequence). V trimming: 1 base; J trimming: 8 bases; junction bases outside the gene matches: 1. The CDR3 is 14 residues long. The CDR3 sequence is CASSQGQGYSPLHF. CDR3 DNA sequence: TGTGCCAGCAGCCAAGGACAGGGGTATTCACCCCTCCACTTT.

The chain uses TRBV6-5 and TRBJ1-4; tentatively, D is TRBD1 (6 bases). The CDR3 covers 15 residues. The germline CDR1 and CDR2 sequences are MNHEY and SVGAGI. The germline V and J ends were trimmed by 6 bases and 5 bases, with 16 bases remaining between them. The CDR3 is CASRTGGGGNEKLFF. CDR3 DNA: TGTGCCAGCAGAACCGGAGGGGGGGGGAATGAAAAACTGTTTTTT.

This rearrangement joins TRBV6-5 to TRBJ1-1; 8 bases match TRBD1. The J segment lost 0 bases and the V segment lost 5 bases, leaving 2 bases of the junction unmatched. Per germline, CDR1 MNHEY and CDR2 SVGAGI. CDR3 size: 14 residues. In DNA form, the CDR3 reads TGTGCCAGCAGTCCAGGGGGCCTGAACACTGAAGCTTTCTTT. Protein sequence: CASSPGGLNTEAFF.

The chain has TRBV2 and TRBJ2-3; a weak D match, TRBD2 (7 bases). The V end was cut by 6 bases, the J end by 0 bases, with 16 bases between. The CDR3 runs to 16 residues. CDR1 is SNHLY and CDR2 is FYNNEI in the germline V gene. This chain's CDR3 is CASSSFGGLSTDTQYF. The DNA of the CDR3 is TGTGCCAGCAGCTCCTTCGGGGGGCTTAGCACAGATACGCAGTATTTT.

The chain is built from TRBV9 and TRBJ2-6; D is unclear. Germline CDR1 reads SGDLS; CDR2 reads YYNGEE. This CDR3 comprises 15 residues. Trimming removed 0 bases at V and 0 bases at J, with 4 bases between. The CDR3 protein is CASSVAGSGANVLTF. CDR3 nucleotides: TGTGCCAGCAGCGTAGCGGGCTCTGGGGCCAACGTCCTGACTTTC.

This clone was seen only a few times. This chain joins TRBV9 and TRBJ2-2, with D possibly TRBD2 on 5 matching bases. The V end lost 2 bases, the J end lost 5 bases, and 7 bases lay between the germline ends. The CDR3 extends over 13 amino acids. The germline gives CDR1 SGDLS, CDR2 YYNGEE. CDR3 bases: TGTGCCAGCAGCGTCGGGGTAACCGGGGAGCTGTTTTTT. It codes for CASSVGVTGELFF.

The chain links TRBV7-9 to TRBJ2-1; TRBD2 matches at 13 bases. V was clipped by 4 bases and J by 1 base; unmatched bases: 4. The CDR3 runs 17 residues. The germline V gene encodes CDR1 SEHNR and CDR2 FQNEAQ (reference sequence). The CDR3 nucleotides read TGTGCCAGCAGCTCCGAACTAGCGGGGGGGTCCTACAATGAGCAGTTCTTC. It translates to CASSSELAGGSYNEQFF. Full variable domain (rest looked up from reference TRBV7-9 and TRBJ2-1): DTGVSQNPRHKITKRGQNVTFRCDPISEHNRLYWYRQTLGQGPEFLTYFQNEAQLEKSRLLSDRFSAERPKGSFSTLEIQRTEQGDSAMYLCASSSELAGGSYNEQFFGPGTRLTVL.

This clone was seen a few times. The chain recombines TRBV28 with TRBJ1-5, with no clear D. The CDR3 length is 12 residues. The V end was cut by 5 bases, the J end by 6 bases, with 8 bases between. Looked up from germline, CDR1 is MDHEN and CDR2 is SYDVKM. The CDR3 region is CASSVMRQPQHF. The DNA for the CDR3 is TGTGCCAGCAGTGTAATGCGTCAGCCCCAGCATTTT.

This rearrangement joins TRBV5-6 to TRBJ1-4, with TRBD1 matching over 7 bases. Germline V gene data show CDR1 as SGHDT and CDR2 as YYEEEE. CDR3 length: 14 residues. The junction had 7 bases not matched to a gene; V was cut back by 3 bases and J by 8 bases. This CDR3 reads CASSSKQGYEKLFF. The CDR3 coding sequence is TGTGCCAGCAGCTCTAAACAGGGGTACGAAAAACTGTTTTTT. Looking up the rest from reference TRBV5-6 and TRBJ1-4 gives the full variable domain: DAGVTQSPTHLIKTRGQQVTLRCSPKSGHDTVSWYQQALGQGPQFIFQYYEEEERQRGNFPDRFSGHQFPNYSSELNVNALLLGDSALYLCASSSKQGYEKLFFGSGTQLSVL.

The rearrangement uses TRBV28 and TRBJ1-5, with TRBD1 matching over 8 bases. There are 12 residues in the CDR3. The V and J ends lost 10 bases and 5 bases, in that order; junction bases with no gene match: 4. Germline values: CDR1 MDHEN, CDR2 SYDVKM. The CDR3: CAIGTGDQPQHF. CDR3 sequence (DNA): TGTGCCATCGGGACAGGCGATCAGCCCCAGCATTTT.

The rearrangement links TRBV7-2 to TRBJ2-2, with D possibly being TRBD1 (6 bases). V was cut by 2 bases and J by 3 bases, with 13 bases left in between. The CDR3 is made up of 16 amino acids. The germline gives CDR1 SGHTA, CDR2 FQGNSA. CDR3 nucleotide sequence: TGTGCCAGCAGCTTATACCCAGGGGTCGACACCGGGGAGCTGTTTTTT. It codes for CASSLYPGVDTGELFF.